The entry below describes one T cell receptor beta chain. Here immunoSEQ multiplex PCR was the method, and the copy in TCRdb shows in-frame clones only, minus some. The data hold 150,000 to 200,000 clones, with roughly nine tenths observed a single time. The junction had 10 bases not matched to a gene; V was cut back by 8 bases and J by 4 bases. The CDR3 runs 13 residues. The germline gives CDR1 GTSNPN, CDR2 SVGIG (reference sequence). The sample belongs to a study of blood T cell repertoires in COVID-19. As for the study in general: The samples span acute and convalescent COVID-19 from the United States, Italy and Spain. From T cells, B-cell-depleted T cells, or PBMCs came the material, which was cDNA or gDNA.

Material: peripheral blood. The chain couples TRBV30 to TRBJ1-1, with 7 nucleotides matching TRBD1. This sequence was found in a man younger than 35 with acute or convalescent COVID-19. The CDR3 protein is CAHATGFGTEAFF. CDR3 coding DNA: TGTGCCCACGCGACAGGGTTTGGCACTGAAGCTTTCTTT.